The clone carrying this T cell receptor (beta chain) showed up just a few times. Its antigen is not identified. TCRdb reprocessed the 5' RACE reads with MiXCR, giving one entry per CDR3 protein. Seen here are 350,000 or so distinct CDR3 sequences, around 21% observed once, and the top ten hold approximately 13%. Germline V gene sequence: CDR1 SQVTM, CDR2 ANQGSEA. The CDR3 spans 16 residues. V gave up 6 bases and J gave up 5 bases; unmatched junction bases: 11. The data are from a study of T-cell memory formation after mild COVID-19. Points from the study as a whole: While clones contracting from day 15 to 85 were balanced between CD4 and CD8, later expanders leaned CD4+.

The clonotype comes from an adult woman who had mild COVID-19 (a few samples of this study predate the infection). Cell type and time point are not known. The rearrangement joins TRBV29-1 to TRBJ2-5, with 14 nucleotides matching TRBD2. The sample was PBMCs or a T cell subset sorted from them (not recorded which). For the CDR3, the DNA is TGCAGCGTGGATTCGGGACTAGCGGGAGTAGGGGAGACCCAGTACTTC. It specifies CSVDSGLAGVGETQYF. Combining the CDR3 with reference TRBV29-1 and TRBJ2-5 gives the whole variable domain SAVISQKPSRDICQRGTSLTIQCQVDSQVTMMFWYRQQPGQSLTLIATANQGSEATYESGFVIDKFPISRPNLTFSTLTVSNMSPEDSSIYLCSVDSGLAGVGETQYFGPGTRLLVL.